This T cell receptor beta chain was identified during a study of OX40 agonist ivuxolimab in advanced cancers. Background on the study: People in dose escalation had one of these cancers: hepatocellular carcinoma, melanoma, renal cell or head and neck cancer. The group had a mean age of about 60 years, ranged from about 23 to 85, and was 82.7% male.

The CDR3 extends over 15 amino acids. V lost 4 bases and J 3 bases, leaving 12 bases between the germline ends. Germline-derived CDR1 and CDR2 are ENHRY and SYGVKD. Some clones are missing from TCRdb's copy, which holds only in-frame ones; the method was immunoSEQ multiplex PCR. The sample includes 50,000 to 70,000 clones, roughly 89% of them seen just once. People who had autoimmune disease history or systemic immunosuppression were excluded. The sampling schedule covered blood at baseline, cycle 4 day 1, and cycle 7 day 1. Sequencing used CD4+ or CD8+ T cells sorted from blood, obtained in a trial of the OX40 agonist ivuxolimab. J is TRBJ2-2 and V is TRBV10-3; the D gene is possibly TRBD1 (6 bases). This TCR came from an adult with an advanced solid tumor such as melanoma, head and neck, liver or kidney cancer. DNA for the CDR3: TGTGCCATCAGTGCCCAGGGGCAGGACACCGGGGAGCTGTTTTTT. It specifies CAISAQGQDTGELFF.